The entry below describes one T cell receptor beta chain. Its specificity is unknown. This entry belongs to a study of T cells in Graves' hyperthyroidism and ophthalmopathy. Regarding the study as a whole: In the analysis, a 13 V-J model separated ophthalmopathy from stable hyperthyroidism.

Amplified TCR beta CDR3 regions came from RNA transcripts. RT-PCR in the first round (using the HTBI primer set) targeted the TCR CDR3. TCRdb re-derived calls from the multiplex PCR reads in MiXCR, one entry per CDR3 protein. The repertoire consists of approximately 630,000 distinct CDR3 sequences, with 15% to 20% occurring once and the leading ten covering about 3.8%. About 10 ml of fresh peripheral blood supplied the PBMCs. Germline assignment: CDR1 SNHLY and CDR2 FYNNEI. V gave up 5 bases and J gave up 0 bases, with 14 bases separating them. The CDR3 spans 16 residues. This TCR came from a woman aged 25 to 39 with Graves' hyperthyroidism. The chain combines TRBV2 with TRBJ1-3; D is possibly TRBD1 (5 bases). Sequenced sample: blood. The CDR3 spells CASSTTTDNSGNTIYF. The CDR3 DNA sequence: TGTGCCAGCAGTACCACGACAGACAACTCTGGAAACACCATATATTTT.